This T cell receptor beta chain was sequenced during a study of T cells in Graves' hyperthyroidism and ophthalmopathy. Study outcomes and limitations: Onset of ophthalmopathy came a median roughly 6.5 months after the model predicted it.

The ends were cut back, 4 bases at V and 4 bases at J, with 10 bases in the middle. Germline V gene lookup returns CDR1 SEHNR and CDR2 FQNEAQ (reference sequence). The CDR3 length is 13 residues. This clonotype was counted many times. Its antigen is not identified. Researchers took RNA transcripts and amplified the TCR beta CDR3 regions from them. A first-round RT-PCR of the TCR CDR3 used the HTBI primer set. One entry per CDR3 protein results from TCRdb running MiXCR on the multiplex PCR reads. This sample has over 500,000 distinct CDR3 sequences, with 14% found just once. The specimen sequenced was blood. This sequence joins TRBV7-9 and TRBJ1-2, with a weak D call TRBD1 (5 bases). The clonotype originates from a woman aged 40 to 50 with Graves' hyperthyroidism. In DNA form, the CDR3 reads TGTGCCAGCAGCTCCGGGGCAGCCTATGGCTACACCTTC. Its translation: CASSSGAAYGYTF.